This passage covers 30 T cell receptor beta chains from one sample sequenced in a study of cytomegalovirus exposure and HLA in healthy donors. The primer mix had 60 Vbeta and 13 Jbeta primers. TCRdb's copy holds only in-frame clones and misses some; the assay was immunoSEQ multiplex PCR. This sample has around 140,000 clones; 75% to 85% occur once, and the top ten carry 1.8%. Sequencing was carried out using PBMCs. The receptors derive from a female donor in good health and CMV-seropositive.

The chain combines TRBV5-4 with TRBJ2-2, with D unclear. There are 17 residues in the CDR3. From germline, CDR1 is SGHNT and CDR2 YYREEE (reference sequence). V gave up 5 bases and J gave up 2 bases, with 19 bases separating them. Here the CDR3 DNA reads TGTGCCAGCAGTCGGCGCCTTAGCACACAAAACACCGGGGAGCTGTTTTTT. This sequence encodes CASSRRLSTQNTGELFF.

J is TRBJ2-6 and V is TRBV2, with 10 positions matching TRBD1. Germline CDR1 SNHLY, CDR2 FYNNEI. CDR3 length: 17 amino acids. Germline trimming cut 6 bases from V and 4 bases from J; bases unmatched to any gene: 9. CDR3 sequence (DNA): TGTGCCAGCAGCGACCGGGACAGGGGTCAGGGGGCCAACGTCCTGACTTTC. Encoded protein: CASSDRDRGQGANVLTF.

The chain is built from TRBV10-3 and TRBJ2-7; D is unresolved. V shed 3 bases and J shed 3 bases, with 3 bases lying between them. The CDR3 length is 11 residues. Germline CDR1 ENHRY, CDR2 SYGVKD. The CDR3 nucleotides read TGTGCCATCAGTGACAACTACGAGCAGTACTTC. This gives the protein CAISDNYEQYF.

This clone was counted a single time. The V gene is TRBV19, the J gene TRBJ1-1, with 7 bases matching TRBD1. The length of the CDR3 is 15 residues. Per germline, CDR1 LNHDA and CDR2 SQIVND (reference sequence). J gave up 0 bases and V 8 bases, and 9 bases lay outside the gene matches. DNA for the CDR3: TGTGCCAGTCGCAGACAGGGAGCTGTGAACACTGAAGCTTTCTTT. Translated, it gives CASRRQGAVNTEAFF.

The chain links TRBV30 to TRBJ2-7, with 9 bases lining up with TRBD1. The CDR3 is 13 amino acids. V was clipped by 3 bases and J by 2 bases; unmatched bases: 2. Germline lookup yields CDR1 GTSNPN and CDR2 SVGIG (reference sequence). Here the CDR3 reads CAWRRQGAYEQYF. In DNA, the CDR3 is TGTGCCTGGAGGCGACAGGGGGCCTACGAGCAGTACTTC.

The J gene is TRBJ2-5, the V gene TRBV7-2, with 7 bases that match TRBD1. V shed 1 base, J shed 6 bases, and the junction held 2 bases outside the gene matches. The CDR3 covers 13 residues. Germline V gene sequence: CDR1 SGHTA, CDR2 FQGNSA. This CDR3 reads CASSLGQGQTQYF. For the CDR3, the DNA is TGTGCCAGCAGCTTAGGACAGGGACAGACCCAGTACTTC.

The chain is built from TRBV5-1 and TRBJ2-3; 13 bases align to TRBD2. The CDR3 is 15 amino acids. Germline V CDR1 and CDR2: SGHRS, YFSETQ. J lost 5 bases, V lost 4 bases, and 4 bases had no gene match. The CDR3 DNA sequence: TGCGCCAGCAGCGTAGGACTAGCGGGAGTAGATACGCAGTATTTT. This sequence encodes CASSVGLAGVDTQYF.

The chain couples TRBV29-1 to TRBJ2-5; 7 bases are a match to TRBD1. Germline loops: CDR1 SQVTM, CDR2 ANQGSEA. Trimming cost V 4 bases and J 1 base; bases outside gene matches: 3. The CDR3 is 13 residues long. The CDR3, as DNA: TGCAGCGTTGCCCCAGGGGGCCAAGAGACCCAGTACTTC. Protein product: CSVAPGGQETQYF.

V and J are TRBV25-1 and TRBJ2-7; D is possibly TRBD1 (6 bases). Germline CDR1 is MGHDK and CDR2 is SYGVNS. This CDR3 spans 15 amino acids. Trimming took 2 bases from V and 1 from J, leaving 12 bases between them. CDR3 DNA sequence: TGTGCCAGCAGTGAACAGGGGATTGGTTCCTACGAGCAGTACTTC. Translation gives CASSEQGIGSYEQYF.

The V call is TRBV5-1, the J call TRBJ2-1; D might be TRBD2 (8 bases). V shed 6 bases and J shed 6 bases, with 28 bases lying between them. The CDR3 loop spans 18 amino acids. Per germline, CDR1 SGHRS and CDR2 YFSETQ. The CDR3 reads CASKTGYFTGGRLNEQFF. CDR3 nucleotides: TGCGCCAGCAAGACAGGGTACTTCACGGGCGGGAGGCTCAATGAGCAGTTCTTC.

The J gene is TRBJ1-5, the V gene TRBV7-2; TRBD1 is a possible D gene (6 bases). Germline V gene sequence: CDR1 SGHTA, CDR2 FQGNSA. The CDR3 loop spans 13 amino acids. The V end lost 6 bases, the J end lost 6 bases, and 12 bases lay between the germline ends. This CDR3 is CASSSDRSQPQHF. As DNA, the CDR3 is TGTGCCAGCAGTTCTGACAGGAGTCAGCCCCAGCATTTT.

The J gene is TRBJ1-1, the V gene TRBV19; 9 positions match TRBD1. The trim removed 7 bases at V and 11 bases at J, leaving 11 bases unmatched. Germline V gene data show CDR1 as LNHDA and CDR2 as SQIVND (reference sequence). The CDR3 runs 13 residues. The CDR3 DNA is TGTGCCAGTATGTTGGGACAGGGACAGGATGCTTTCTTT. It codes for CASMLGQGQDAFF.

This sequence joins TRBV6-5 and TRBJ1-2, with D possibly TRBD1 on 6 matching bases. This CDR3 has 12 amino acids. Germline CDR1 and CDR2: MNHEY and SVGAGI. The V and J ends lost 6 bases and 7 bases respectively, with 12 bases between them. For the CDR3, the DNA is TGTGCCAGCAGCTCCCAGGGGTTTGGCTACACCTTC. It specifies CASSSQGFGYTF.

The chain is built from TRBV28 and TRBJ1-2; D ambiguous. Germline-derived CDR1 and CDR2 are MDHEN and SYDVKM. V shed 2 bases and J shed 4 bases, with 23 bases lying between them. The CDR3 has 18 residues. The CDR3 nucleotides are TGTGCCAGCAGTTTAATTGGCGCAGGCTCTAGCCCCCTCTATGGCTACACCTTC. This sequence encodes CASSLIGAGSSPLYGYTF.

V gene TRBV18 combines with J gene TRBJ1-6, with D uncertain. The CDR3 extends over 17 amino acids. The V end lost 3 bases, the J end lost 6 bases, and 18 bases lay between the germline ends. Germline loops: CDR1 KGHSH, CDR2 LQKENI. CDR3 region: CASSPLAILSGNSPLHF. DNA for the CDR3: TGTGCCAGCTCACCTCTTGCGATACTATCGGGTAATTCACCCCTCCACTTT.

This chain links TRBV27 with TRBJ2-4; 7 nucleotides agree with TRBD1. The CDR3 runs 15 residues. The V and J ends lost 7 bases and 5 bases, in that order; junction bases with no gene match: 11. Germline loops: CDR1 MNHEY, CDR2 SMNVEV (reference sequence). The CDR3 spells CASNSFRDSQNIQYF. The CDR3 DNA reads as TGTGCCAGCAACTCATTCCGGGACAGTCAAAACATTCAGTACTTC.

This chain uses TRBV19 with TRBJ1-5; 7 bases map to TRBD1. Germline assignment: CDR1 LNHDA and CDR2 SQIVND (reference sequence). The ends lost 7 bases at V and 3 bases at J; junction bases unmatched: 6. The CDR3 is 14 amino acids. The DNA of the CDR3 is TGTGCCAGTACCTATGACAGGGCCAATCAGCCCCAGCATTTT. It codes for CASTYDRANQPQHF.

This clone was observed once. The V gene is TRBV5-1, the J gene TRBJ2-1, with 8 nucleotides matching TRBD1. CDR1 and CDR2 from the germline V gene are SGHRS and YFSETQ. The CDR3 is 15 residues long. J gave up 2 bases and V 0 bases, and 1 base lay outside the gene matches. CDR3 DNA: TGCGCCAGCAGCTTGGCGGACAGGGCCTACAATGAGCAGTTCTTC. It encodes CASSLADRAYNEQFF.

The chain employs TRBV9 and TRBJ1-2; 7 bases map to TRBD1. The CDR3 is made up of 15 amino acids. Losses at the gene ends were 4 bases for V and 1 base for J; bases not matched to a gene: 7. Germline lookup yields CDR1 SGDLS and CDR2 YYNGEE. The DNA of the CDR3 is TGTGCCAGCAGCCCCCGGGACAGAGATAACTATGGCTACACCTTC. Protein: CASSPRDRDNYGYTF.

The CDR3 nucleotides read TGTGCCAGCAGCCCACAGGGGCGTCATAGCAATCAGCCCCAGCATTTT. It is translated as CASSPQGRHSNQPQHF. The chain links TRBV4-2 to TRBJ1-5, with TRBD1 identical over 7 bases. The CDR3 is made up of 16 amino acids. Germline values: CDR1 LGHNA, CDR2 YNFKEQ. Trimming cost V 4 bases and J 0 bases; bases outside gene matches: 6.

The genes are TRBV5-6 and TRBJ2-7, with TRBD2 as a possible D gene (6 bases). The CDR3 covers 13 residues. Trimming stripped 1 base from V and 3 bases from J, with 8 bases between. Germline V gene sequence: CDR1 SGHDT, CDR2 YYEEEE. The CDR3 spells CASSLTGVYEQYF. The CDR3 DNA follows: TGTGCCAGCAGCTTGACGGGGGTCTACGAGCAGTACTTC.

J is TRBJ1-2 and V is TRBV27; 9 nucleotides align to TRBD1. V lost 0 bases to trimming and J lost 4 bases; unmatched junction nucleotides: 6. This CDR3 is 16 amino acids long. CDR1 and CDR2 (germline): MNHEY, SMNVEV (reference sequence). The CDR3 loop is CASSLSPGQGPYGYTF. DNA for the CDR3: TGTGCCAGCAGTTTATCGCCGGGACAGGGTCCCTATGGCTACACCTTC.

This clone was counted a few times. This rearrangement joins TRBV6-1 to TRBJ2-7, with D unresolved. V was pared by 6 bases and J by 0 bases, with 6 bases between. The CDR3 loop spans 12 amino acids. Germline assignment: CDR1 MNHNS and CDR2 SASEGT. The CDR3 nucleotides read TGTGCCAGCAGCCTCAGCTCCTACGAGCAGTACTTC. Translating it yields CASSLSSYEQYF.

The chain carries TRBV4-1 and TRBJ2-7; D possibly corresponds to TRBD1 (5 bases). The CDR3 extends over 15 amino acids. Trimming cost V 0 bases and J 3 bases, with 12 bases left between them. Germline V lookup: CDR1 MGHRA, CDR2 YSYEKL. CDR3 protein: CASSQDWGRDYEQYF. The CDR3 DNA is TGCGCCAGCAGCCAAGATTGGGGCCGCGACTACGAGCAGTACTTC.

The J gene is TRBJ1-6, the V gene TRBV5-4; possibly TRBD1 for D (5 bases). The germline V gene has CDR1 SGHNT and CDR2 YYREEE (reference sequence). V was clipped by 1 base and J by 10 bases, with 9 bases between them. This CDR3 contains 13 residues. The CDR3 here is CASSLQGFSPLHF. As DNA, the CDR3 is TGTGCCAGCAGCTTGCAGGGTTTCTCACCCCTCCACTTT.

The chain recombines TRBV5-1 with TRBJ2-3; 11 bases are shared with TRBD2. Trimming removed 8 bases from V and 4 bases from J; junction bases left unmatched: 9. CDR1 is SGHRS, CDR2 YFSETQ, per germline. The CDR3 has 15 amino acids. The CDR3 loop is CASKEIAGGPDTQYF. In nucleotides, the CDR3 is TGCGCCAGTAAAGAAATAGCGGGGGGGCCAGATACGCAGTATTTT. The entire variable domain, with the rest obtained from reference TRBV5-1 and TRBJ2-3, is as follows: KAGVTQTPRYLIKTRGQQVTLSCSPISGHRSVSWYQQTPGQGLQFLFEYFSETQRNKGNFPGRFSGRQFSNSRSEMNVSTLELGDSALYLCASKEIAGGPDTQYFGPGTRLTVL.

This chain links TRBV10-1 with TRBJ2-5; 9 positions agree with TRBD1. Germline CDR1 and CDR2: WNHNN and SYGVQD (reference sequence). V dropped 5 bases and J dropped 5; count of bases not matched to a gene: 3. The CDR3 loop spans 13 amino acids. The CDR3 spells CASSSGQGETQYF. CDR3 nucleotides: TGCGCCAGCAGTTCTGGACAGGGGGAGACCCAGTACTTC.

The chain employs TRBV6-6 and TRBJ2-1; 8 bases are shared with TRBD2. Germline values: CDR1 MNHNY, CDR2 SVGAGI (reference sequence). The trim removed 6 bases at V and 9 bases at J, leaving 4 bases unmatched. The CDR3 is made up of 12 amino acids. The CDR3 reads CASRDGGGEQFF. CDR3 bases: TGTGCCAGCAGGGACGGGGGGGGTGAGCAGTTCTTC.

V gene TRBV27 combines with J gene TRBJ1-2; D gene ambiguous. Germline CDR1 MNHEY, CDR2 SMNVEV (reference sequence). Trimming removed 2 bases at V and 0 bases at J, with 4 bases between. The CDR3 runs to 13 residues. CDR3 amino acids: CASSLSPNYGYTF. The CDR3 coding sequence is TGTGCCAGCAGTTTAAGCCCTAACTATGGCTACACCTTC.

CDR3 protein: CASSLYGGRSYEQYF. In DNA form, the CDR3 reads TGTGCCAGCAGCTTGTACGGGGGGCGCAGCTACGAGCAGTACTTC. The chain combines TRBV13 with TRBJ2-7; D perhaps matches TRBD2 (7 bases). V gave up 3 bases and J gave up 3 bases, with 15 bases separating them. CDR1 and CDR2 from the germline V gene are PRHDT and FYEKMQ (reference sequence). The CDR3 is 15 residues long.